These 22 T cell receptor beta chains originate from one sample sequenced in a study of control samples from healthy donors and cancer patients. Generated by immunoSEQ multiplex PCR, the TCRdb table keeps only in-frame clones and is missing some. The sample contains around 160,000 clones, over 85% of which appear only once. Sequenced input: blood. All receptors come from a man in his late teens or twenties in good health.

The CDR3 sequence is CASSPSLTGEAFF. CDR3 nucleotide sequence: TGTGCCAGCAGCCCGTCACTTACCGGTGAAGCTTTCTTT. This rearrangement joins TRBV7-9 to TRBJ1-1, with no clear D. The CDR3 runs to 13 residues. CDR1 is SEHNR, CDR2 FQNEAQ, per germline (reference sequence). Trimming took off 5 bases at V and 7 bases at J, with 14 bases between the two ends.

This chain links TRBV5-1 with TRBJ1-5; no reliable D call. The CDR3 totals 15 residues. Trimming stripped 1 base from V and 3 bases from J, with 11 bases between. Germline CDR1 is SGHRS and CDR2 is YFSETQ. CDR3 sequence: CASSLWSGPNQPQHF. CDR3 in DNA: TGCGCCAGCAGCTTGTGGTCAGGCCCCAATCAGCCCCAGCATTTT.

V gene TRBV5-5 combines with J gene TRBJ2-7; TRBD1 aligns across 9 bases. Losses at the gene ends were 6 bases for V and 5 bases for J; bases not matched to a gene: 9. Germline V gene data show CDR1 as SGHKS and CDR2 as YYEKEE (reference sequence). The CDR3 consists of 14 residues. The CDR3: CASTLDRGFDEQYF. For the CDR3, the DNA is TGTGCCAGCACCCTGGACAGGGGATTCGACGAGCAGTACTTC.

The rearrangement uses TRBV28 and TRBJ1-5; D uncertain. With 5 bases removed from V and 7 bases from J, the gap between germline ends came to 9 bases. From germline, CDR1 is MDHEN and CDR2 SYDVKM. The CDR3 extends over 12 amino acids. Written as DNA, the CDR3 is TGTGCCAGCAGTCGCGGGCTCCAGCCCCAGCATTTT. Translated, it gives CASSRGLQPQHF.

V gene TRBV19 combines with J gene TRBJ2-1; D is unresolved. The V gene's germline CDR1 is LNHDA and CDR2 SQIVND (reference sequence). V was shortened by 9 bases and J by 4 bases, with 10 bases between the two germline ends. The CDR3 covers 12 residues. The CDR3 DNA reads as TGTGCCAGCCATTCTATGTACAATGAGCAGTTCTTC. It is translated as CASHSMYNEQFF.

V usage is TRBV28 and J usage is TRBJ1-5; possible D gene TRBD1, 5 bases. V was clipped by 6 bases and J by 3 bases, with 6 bases between them. This CDR3 region has 12 residues. CDR1 and CDR2 from the germline V gene are MDHEN and SYDVKM. The CDR3 nucleotides read TGTGCCAGCAGACAGGACAATCAGCCCCAGCATTTT. Its protein product is CASRQDNQPQHF.

This chain uses TRBV6-5 with TRBJ1-5; D may be TRBD1 (5 bases). From germline, CDR1 is MNHEY and CDR2 SVGAGI. The CDR3 runs to 14 residues. V lost 7 bases and J lost 6, with 16 bases in between. CDR3 bases: TGTGCCAGCACCCCCGGGGCAGGGAGTCAGCCCCAGCATTTT. Its translation is CASTPGAGSQPQHF.

The chain carries TRBV19 and TRBJ1-3, with TRBD1 identical over 8 bases. The ends lost 9 bases at V and 4 bases at J; junction bases unmatched: 2. Germline assignment: CDR1 LNHDA and CDR2 SQIVND (reference sequence). CDR3 length equals 12 residues. The CDR3 spells CASQGAGNTIYF. The CDR3 coding sequence is TGTGCCAGCCAGGGGGCAGGAAACACCATATATTTT.

The chain recombines TRBV7-8 with TRBJ2-1; possibly TRBD2 for D (5 bases). CDR1 and CDR2 (germline): SGHVS, FQNEAQ. Trimming pared 4 bases from V and 7 bases from J, leaving 11 bases between. This CDR3 spans 13 amino acids. This chain's CDR3 is CASSSDTRNEQFF. The DNA of the CDR3 is TGTGCCAGCAGCTCGGATACTAGAAATGAGCAGTTCTTC.

This chain uses TRBV5-1 with TRBJ2-3; D is tentatively TRBD1 or TRBD2 (5 bases each). This CDR3 is 13 amino acids long. The V gene's germline CDR1 is SGHRS and CDR2 YFSETQ. Trimming removed 6 bases at V and 2 bases at J, with 10 bases between. The CDR3 sequence: CASKRGFTDTQYF. The CDR3 nucleotides are TGCGCCAGCAAGAGGGGTTTCACAGATACGCAGTATTTT.

This clone was observed a single time. This chain links TRBV4-1 with TRBJ2-3; 9 bases are a match to TRBD1. There are 16 residues in the CDR3. Germline V gene sequence: CDR1 MGHRA, CDR2 YSYEKL. Trimming cost V 3 bases and J 5 bases; bases outside gene matches: 9. As DNA, the CDR3 is TGCGCCAGCAGCCATTTCCTAAGACAGGGGGAAGATACGCAGTATTTT. This translates into CASSHFLRQGEDTQYF.

The chain links TRBV11-3 to TRBJ2-5, with 7 bases fitting TRBD2. V lost 3 bases and J lost 3; bases outside the gene matches: 4. The CDR3 spans 14 residues. CDR1 and CDR2 (germline): SGHNT, YENEEA. The CDR3: CASSLGSGEETQYF. In nucleotides, the CDR3 is TGTGCCAGCAGCTTGGGAAGCGGGGAAGAGACCCAGTACTTC.

The DNA of the CDR3 is TGTGCCAGCTCGGCCTACAATGAGCAGTTCTTC. It codes for CASSAYNEQFF. The chain joins TRBV19 to TRBJ2-1; D is unclear. V was shortened by 9 bases and J by 2 bases, with 5 bases between the two germline ends. Germline V gene data show CDR1 as LNHDA and CDR2 as SQIVND (reference sequence). The CDR3 is 11 amino acids.

The CDR3 DNA reads TGTGCCAGCAGTTACCAGGGGTTTGGCACTGAAGCTTTCTTT. It codes for CASSYQGFGTEAFF. V gene TRBV6-5 combines with J gene TRBJ1-1; a weak D match, TRBD1 (6 bases). Looked up from germline, CDR1 is MNHEY and CDR2 is SVGAGI. Trimming stripped 2 bases from V and 4 bases from J, with 11 bases between. There are 14 residues in the CDR3.

This rearrangement joins TRBV6-4 to TRBJ2-1; D may be TRBD1 (6 bases). CDR1 and CDR2 (germline): MRHNA, SNTAGT. The V and J ends lost 5 bases and 2 bases respectively, with 13 bases between them. The CDR3 has 15 amino acids. The CDR3 loop reads CASSSSQGPYNEQFF. Written as DNA, the CDR3 is TGTGCCAGCAGTAGTTCCCAGGGGCCCTACAATGAGCAGTTCTTC.

This CDR3 reads CASSLTPLAGPTDTQYF. CDR3 sequence (DNA): TGTGCCAGCAGTTTGACCCCACTAGCGGGGCCGACAGATACGCAGTATTTT. The chain employs TRBV27 and TRBJ2-3; the match to TRBD2 covers 10 bases. V trimming: 3 bases; J trimming: 3 bases; junction bases outside the gene matches: 9. The V gene's germline CDR1 is MNHEY and CDR2 SMNVEV (reference sequence). CDR3 length: 17 amino acids.

The count of this clone is one. This chain connects TRBV3-1 (or the pseudogene TRBV3-2) to TRBJ1-6; D is unresolved. The CDR3 covers 13 residues. The V end was cut by 4 bases, the J end by 10 bases, with 11 bases between. Germline V gene sequence: CDR1 LGHDT, CDR2 YNNKEL (reference sequence). The CDR3 reads CASSPPDRSPLHF. CDR3 in DNA: TGTGCCAGCAGCCCTCCGGACCGATCACCCCTCCACTTT.

The chain has TRBV7-8 and TRBJ2-1, with 8 nucleotides matching TRBD2. CDR1 and CDR2 (germline): SGHVS, FQNEAQ. V dropped 2 bases and J dropped 4; count of bases not matched to a gene: 7. The CDR3 has 16 residues. Written as DNA, the CDR3 is TGTGCCAGCAGCTTATTAGCGGGAACGCAGTACAATGAGCAGTTCTTC. Its protein is CASSLLAGTQYNEQFF.

This clone was found once. This rearrangement joins TRBV6-5 to TRBJ2-1, with 11 bases lining up with TRBD2. The germline CDR1 and CDR2 sequences are MNHEY and SVGAGI. J lost 6 bases, V lost 6 bases, and 4 bases had no gene match. This CDR3 has 14 residues. The CDR3 DNA is TGTGCCAGCAGGCTTAGCGGGGGGGGCAATGAGCAGTTCTTC. It is translated as CASRLSGGGNEQFF.

This clone was counted at least ten times. The chain couples TRBV6-4 to TRBJ2-1; D not certain. The V end lost 0 bases, the J end lost 7 bases, and 7 bases lay between the germline ends. Germline-derived CDR1 and CDR2 are MRHNA and SNTAGT. The CDR3 covers 13 residues. In nucleotides, the CDR3 is TGTGCCAGCAGTGACTCTACCGCTAATGAGCAGTTCTTC. The encoded protein is CASSDSTANEQFF.

V usage is TRBV4-2 and J usage is TRBJ2-7, with D possibly TRBD2 on 6 matching bases. The CDR3 contains 16 residues. Per germline, CDR1 LGHNA and CDR2 YNFKEQ. V was cut by 0 bases and J by 3 bases, with 15 bases left in between. CDR3 region: CASSQEGLGGGYEQYF. DNA of the CDR3: TGTGCCAGCAGCCAAGAAGGGCTTGGGGGAGGCTACGAGCAGTACTTC.

This clone was recorded only once. The chain is built from TRBV7-2 and TRBJ2-2, with a tentative D call TRBD2 (5 bases). The CDR3 spans 16 residues. CDR1 and CDR2 (germline): SGHTA, FQGNSA. The V and J ends lost 5 bases and 1 base respectively, with 14 bases between them. In DNA form, the CDR3 reads TGTGCCAGCAGCCCAAGAGGGAGTCGGAACACCGGGGAGCTGTTTTTT. The encoded protein is CASSPRGSRNTGELFF.